The present T cell receptor (beta chain) was sequenced within a study of blood T cell repertoires in COVID-19. Overall study context: COVID-19 samples from acute and convalescent phases originated in the United States, Italy and Spain. Sample material is recorded as cDNA or gDNA derived from T cells, B-cell-depleted T cells, or PBMCs.

Germline CDR1 reads ENHRY; CDR2 reads SYGVKD. Trimming shortened V by 4 bases and J by 3 bases, and 9 bases separated the two germline ends. This CDR3 has 13 amino acids. In the original processing: Amplification of reference gene primers provided the estimated nucleated cell counts. The repertoire was sequenced with immunoSEQ multiplex PCR; TCRdb's copy has only in-frame clones and lacks some. V, J and clone size were drawn from that table, and D and trimming were deduced from the DNA. The sample contains roughly 40,000 clones, 79% of which appear only once. This chain uses TRBV10-3 with TRBJ2-5, with D maybe TRBD1 (6 bases). The clonotype originates from a woman aged 80 or over with acute or convalescent COVID-19. The specimen sequenced was peripheral blood. The CDR3 nucleotides are TGTGCCATCAGTGGGACAGAAAAAGAGACCCAGTACTTC. Residues: CAISGTEKETQYF.